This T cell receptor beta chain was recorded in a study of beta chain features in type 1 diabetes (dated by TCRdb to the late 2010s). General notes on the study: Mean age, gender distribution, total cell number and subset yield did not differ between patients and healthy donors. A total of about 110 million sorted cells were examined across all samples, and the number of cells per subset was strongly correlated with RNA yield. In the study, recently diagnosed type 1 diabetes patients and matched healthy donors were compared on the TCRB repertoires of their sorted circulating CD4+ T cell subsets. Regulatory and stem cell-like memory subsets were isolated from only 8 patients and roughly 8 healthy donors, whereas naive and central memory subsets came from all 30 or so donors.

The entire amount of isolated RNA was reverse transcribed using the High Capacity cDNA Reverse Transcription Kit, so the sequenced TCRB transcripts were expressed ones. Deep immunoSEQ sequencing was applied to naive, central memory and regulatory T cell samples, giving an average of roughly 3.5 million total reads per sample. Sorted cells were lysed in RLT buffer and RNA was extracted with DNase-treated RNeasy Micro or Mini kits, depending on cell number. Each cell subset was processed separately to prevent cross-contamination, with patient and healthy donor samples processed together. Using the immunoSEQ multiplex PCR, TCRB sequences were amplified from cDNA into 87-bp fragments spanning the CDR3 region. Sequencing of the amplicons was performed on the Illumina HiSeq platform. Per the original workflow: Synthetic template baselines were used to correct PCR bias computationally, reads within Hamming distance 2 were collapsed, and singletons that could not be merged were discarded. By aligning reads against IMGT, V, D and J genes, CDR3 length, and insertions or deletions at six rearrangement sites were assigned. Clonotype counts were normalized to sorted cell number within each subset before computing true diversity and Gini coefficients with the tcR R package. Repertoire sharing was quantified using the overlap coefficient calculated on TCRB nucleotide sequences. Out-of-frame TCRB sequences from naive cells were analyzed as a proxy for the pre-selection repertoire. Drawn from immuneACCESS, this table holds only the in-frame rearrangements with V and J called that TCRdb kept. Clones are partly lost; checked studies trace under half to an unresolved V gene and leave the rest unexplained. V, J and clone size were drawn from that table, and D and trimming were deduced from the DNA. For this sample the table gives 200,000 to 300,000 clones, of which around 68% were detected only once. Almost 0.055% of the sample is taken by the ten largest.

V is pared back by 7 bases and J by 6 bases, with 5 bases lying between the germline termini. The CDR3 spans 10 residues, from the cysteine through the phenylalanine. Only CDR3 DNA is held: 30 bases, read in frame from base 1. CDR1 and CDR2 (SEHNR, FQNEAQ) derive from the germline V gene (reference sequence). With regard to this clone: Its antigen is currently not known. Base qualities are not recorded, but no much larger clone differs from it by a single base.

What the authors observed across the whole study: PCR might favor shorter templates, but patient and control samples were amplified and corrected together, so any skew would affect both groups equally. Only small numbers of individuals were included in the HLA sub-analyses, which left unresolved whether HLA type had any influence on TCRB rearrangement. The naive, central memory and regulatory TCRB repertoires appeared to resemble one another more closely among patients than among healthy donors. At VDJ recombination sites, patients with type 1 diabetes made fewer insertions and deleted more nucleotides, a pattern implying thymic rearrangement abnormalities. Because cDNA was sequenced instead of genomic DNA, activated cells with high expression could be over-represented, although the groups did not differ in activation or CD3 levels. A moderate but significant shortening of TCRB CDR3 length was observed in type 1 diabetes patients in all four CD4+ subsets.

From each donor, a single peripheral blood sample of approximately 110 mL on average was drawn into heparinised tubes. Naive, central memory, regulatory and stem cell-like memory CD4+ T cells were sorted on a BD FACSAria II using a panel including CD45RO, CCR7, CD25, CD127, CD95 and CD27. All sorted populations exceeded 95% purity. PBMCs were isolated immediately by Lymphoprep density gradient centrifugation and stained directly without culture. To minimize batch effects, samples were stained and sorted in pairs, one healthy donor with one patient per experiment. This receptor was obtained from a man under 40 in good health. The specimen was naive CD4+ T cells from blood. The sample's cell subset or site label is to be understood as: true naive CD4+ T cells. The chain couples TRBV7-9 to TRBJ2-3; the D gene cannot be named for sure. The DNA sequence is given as TGTGCCAGCATGGTCGATACGCAGTATTTT. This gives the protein CASMVDTQYF.